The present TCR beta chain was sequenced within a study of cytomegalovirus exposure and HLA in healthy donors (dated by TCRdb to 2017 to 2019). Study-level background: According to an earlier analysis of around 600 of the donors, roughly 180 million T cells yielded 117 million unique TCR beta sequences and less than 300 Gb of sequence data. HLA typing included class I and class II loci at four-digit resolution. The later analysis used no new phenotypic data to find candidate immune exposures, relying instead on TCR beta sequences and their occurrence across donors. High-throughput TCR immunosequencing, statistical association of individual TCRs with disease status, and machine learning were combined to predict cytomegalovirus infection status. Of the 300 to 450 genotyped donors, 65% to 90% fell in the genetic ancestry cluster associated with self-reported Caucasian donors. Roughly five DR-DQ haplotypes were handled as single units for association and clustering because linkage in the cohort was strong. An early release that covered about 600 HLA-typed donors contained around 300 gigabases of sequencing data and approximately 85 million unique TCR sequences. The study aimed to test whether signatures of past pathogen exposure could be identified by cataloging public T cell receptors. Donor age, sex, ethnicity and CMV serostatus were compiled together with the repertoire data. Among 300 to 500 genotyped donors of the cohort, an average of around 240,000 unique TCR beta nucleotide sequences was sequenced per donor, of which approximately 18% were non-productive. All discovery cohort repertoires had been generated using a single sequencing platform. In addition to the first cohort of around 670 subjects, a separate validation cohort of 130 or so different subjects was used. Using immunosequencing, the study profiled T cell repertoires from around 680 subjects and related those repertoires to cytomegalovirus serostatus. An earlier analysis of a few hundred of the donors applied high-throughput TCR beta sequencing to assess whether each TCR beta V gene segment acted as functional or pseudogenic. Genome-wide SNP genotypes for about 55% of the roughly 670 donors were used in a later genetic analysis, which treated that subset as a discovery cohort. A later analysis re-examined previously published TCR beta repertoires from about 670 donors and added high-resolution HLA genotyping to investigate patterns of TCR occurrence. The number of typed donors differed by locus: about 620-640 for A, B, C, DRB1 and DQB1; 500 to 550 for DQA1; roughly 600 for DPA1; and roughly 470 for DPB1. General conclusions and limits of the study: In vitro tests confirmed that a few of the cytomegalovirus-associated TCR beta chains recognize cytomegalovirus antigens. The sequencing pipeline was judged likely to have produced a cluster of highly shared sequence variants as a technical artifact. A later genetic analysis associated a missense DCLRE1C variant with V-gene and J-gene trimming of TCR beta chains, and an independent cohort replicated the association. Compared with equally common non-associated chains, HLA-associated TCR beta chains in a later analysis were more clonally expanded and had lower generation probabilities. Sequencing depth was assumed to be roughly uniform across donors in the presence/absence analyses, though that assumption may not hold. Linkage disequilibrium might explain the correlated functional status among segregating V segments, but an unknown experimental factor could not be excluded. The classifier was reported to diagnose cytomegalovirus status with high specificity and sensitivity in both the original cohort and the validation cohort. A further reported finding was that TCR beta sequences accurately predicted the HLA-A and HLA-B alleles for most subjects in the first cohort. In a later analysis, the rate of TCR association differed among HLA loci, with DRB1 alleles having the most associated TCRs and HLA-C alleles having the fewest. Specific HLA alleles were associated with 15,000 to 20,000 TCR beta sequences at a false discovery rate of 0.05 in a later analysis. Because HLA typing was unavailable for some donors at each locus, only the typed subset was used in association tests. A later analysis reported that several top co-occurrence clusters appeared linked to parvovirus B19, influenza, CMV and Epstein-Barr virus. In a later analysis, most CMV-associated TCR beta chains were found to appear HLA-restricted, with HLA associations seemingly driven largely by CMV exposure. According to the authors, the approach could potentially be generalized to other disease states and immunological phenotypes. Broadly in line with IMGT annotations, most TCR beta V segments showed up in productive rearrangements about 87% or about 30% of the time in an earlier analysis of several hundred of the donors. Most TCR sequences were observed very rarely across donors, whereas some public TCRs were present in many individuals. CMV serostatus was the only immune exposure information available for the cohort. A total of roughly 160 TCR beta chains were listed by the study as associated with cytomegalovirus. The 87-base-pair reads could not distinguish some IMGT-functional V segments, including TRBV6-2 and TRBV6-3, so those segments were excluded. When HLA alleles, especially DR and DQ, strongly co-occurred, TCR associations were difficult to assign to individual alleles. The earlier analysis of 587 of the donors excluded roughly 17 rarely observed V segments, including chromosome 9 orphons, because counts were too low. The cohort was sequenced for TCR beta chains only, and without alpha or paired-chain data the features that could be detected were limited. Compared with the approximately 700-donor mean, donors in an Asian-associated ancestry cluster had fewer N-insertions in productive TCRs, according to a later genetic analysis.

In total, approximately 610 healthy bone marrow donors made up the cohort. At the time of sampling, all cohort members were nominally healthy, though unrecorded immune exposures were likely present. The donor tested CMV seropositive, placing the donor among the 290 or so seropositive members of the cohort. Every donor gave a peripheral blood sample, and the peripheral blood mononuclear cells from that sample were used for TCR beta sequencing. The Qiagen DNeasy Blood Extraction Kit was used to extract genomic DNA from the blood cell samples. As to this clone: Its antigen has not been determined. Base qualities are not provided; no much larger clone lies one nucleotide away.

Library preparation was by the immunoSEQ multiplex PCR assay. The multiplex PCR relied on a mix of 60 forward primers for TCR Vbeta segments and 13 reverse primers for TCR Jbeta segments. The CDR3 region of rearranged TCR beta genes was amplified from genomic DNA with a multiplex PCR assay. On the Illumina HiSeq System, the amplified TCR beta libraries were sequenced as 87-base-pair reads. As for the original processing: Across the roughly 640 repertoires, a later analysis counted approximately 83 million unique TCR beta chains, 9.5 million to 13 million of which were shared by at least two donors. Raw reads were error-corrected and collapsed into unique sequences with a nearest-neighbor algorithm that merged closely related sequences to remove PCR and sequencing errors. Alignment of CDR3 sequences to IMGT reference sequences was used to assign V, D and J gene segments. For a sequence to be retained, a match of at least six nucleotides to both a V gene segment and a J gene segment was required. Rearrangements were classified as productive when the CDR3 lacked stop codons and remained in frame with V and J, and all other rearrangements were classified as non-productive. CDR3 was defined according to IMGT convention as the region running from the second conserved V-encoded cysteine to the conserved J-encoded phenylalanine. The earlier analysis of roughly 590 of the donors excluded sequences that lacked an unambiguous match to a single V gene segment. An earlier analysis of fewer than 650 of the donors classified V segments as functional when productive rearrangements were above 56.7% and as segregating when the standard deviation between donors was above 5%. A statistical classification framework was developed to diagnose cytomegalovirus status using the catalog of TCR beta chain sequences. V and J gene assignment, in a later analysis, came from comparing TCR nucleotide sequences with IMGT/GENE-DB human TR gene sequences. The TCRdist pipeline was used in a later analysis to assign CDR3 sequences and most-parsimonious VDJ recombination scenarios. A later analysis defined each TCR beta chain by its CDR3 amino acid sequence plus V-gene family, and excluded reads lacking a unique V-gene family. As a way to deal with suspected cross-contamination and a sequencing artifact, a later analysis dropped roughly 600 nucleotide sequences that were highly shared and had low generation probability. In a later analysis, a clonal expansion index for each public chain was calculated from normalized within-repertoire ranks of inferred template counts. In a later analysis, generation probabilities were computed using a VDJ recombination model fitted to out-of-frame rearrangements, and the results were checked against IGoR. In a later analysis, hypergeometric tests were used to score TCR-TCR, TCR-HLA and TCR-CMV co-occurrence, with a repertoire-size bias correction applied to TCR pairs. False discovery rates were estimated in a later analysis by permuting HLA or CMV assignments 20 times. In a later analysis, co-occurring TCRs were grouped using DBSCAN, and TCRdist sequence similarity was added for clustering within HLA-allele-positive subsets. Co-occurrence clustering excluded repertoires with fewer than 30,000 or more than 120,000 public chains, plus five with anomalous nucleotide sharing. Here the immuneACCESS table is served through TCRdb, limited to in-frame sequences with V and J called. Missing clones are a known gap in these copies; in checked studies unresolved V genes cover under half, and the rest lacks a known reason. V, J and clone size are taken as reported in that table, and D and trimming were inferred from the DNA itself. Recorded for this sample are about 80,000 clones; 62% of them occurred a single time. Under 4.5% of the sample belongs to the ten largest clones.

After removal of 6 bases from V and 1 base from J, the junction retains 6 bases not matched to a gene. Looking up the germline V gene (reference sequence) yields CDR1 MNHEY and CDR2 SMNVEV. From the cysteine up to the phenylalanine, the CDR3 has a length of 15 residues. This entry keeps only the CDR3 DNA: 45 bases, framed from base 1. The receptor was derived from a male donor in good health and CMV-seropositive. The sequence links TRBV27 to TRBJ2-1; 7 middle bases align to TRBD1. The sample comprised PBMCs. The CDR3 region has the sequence CASRTGWRSYNEQFF. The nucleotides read TGTGCCAGCAGGACAGGGTGGCGTTCCTACAATGAGCAGTTCTTC.